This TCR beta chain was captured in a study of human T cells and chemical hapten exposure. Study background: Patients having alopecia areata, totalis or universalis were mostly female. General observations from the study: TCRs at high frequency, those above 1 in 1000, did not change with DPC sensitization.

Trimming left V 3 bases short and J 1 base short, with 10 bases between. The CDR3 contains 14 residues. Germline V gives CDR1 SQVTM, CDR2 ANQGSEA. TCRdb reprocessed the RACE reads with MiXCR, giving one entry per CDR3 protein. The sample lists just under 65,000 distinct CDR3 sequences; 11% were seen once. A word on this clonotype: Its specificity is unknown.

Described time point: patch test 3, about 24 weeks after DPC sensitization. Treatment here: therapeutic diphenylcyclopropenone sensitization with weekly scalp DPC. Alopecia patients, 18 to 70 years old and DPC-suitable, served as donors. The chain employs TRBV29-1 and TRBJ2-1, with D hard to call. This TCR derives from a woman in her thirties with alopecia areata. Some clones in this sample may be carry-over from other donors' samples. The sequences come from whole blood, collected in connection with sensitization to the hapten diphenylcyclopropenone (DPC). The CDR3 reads CSVESDDSYNEQFF. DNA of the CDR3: TGCAGCGTTGAGTCAGACGATTCCTACAATGAGCAGTTCTTC.